Listed below are T cell receptor beta chains from one sample, sequenced in a study of graft-versus-host responses after intestinal transplantation. Their antigen targets remain unknown. Generated by immunoSEQ multiplex PCR, the TCRdb table keeps only in-frame clones and is missing some. The sample comprises around 84,000 clones, roughly four fifths of which are singletons, and approximately 18% rests with the top ten. The input for sequencing was unstimulated CD8+ T cells sorted from spleen or lymph node cells, taken before intestinal transplant. These receptors were obtained from a human donor who received an intestinal transplant. The CDR3 runs from the conserved cysteine through the conserved F or W. D genes are given only for firm matches. The size entry is marked missing in some rows and otherwise reads once, few, many or a size class.

>13|.|TRBV5-6|.|TRBJ2-2
CASSPINTGELFF
TGTGCCAGCAGCCCAATTAACACCGGGGAGCTGTTTTTT
>16|.|TRBV7-9|.|TRBJ2-1
CASSLEGGEVFNEQFF
TGTGCCAGCAGCTTAGAAGGGGGGGAAGTCTTCAATGAGCAGTTCTTC
>16|.|TRBV28|TRBD1|TRBJ1-2
CASSTVDRSSTYGYTF
TGTGCCAGCAGTACCGTGGACAGGTCTTCCACTTATGGCTACACCTTC
>16|.|TRBV27|.|TRBJ2-2
CASSLSVNANTGELFF
TGTGCCAGCAGTTTATCTGTGAACGCGAACACCGGGGAGCTGTTTTTT
>16|.|TRBV6-5|.|TRBJ2-1
CASSYQSTNIGDEQFF
TGTGCCAGCAGTTACCAGTCCACCAATATTGGGGATGAGCAGTTCTTC
>16|.|TRBV4-1|TRBD2|TRBJ2-1
CASSLPSGVSYNEQFF
TGCGCCAGCAGCCTGCCTAGCGGGGTCTCCTACAATGAGCAGTTCTTC
>20|.|TRBV14|.|TRBJ1-3
CASSQDNIIGAGVNGNTIYF
TGTGCCAGCAGCCAAGATAACATCATAGGGGCAGGGGTTAATGGAAACACCATATATTTT
>16|.|TRBV7-6|.|TRBJ1-6
CASSLFAGVGGSPLHF
TGTGCCAGCAGCTTATTCGCCGGGGTCGGGGGTTCACCCCTCCACTTT
>13|.|TRBV11-2|.|TRBJ2-7
CASSLEPSRSGYF
TGTGCCAGCAGCTTAGAGCCTAGCCGCTCCGGGTACTTC
>14|.|TRBV6-5|.|TRBJ2-3
CASSYQRSTDTQYF
TGTGCCAGCAGTTACCAGCGCAGCACAGATACGCAGTATTTT
>16|.|TRBV13|TRBD2|TRBJ2-7
CASSPRPTSGDYEQYF
TGTGCCAGCAGCCCCCGCCCGACTAGCGGGGACTACGAGCAGTACTTC
>11|.|TRBV5-6|.|TRBJ2-1
CASSLPNEQFF
TGTGCCAGCAGCTTGCCCAATGAGCAGTTCTTC
>18|.|TRBV27|.|TRBJ1-5
CASSSRHVEWDSNQPQHF
TGTGCCAGCAGTTCCCGTCATGTAGAGTGGGATAGCAATCAGCCCCAGCATTTT
>13|.|TRBV27|.|TRBJ2-7
CASSPGDYYEQYF
TGTGCCAGCAGCCCGGGAGATTACTACGAGCAGTACTTC
>15|.|TRBV27|.|TRBJ2-2
CASSSLSTNTGELFF
TGTGCCAGCAGTTCCTTGTCTACGAACACCGGGGAGCTGTTTTTT
>14|.|TRBV10-2|.|TRBJ2-1
CASQQVFVGNEQFF
TGCGCCAGCCAGCAGGTGTTTGTTGGGAATGAGCAGTTCTTC
>14|few|TRBV4-1|.|TRBJ2-2
CASRGTSNTGELFF
TGCGCCAGCAGGGGGACTTCGAACACCGGGGAGCTGTTTTTT
>14|.|TRBV13|.|TRBJ1-1
CASSLGQGSTEAFF
TGTGCCAGCAGCTTAGGCCAGGGGAGTACTGAAGCTTTCTTT
>15|.|TRBV21-1|.|TRBJ2-7
CASSLGRTGTHEQYF
TGTGCCAGCAGTCTGGGCAGGACAGGGACCCACGAGCAGTACTTC
>13|.|TRBV7-9|.|TRBJ1-1
CASSPDWSTEAFF
TGTGCCAGCAGCCCCGATTGGAGCACTGAAGCTTTCTTT
>16|once|TRBV11-2|TRBD1|TRBJ2-7
CASSLDRIDRGYEQYF
TGTGCCAGCAGCTTAGATCGGATTGACAGGGGGTACGAGCAGTACTTC
>13|once|TRBV7-3|.|TRBJ2-7
CASSFYGGYEQYF
TGTGCCAGCAGCTTTTATGGGGGATACGAGCAGTACTTC
>14|once|TRBV5-1|TRBD1|TRBJ1-4
CASSSGQGDEKLFF
TGCGCCAGCAGCTCGGGACAGGGGGATGAAAAACTGTTTTTT
>19|.|TRBV6-4|TRBD1|TRBJ1-5
CASTEGGTGEMGILGPQHF
TGTGCCAGCACCGAAGGGGGGACAGGGGAAATGGGGATACTGGGGCCCCAGCATTTT